Below are 8 T cell receptor beta chains sequenced from a single sample in a study of shared clonotypes between healthy human individuals. The protocol was immunoSEQ multiplex PCR, while the TCRdb copy is restricted to in-frame clones and leaves out a portion. The top ten clones hold about 0.38% of a sample with around 2.5 million clones, over 85% of them seen once. Source material: naive CD4+ T cells from PBMCs. Stated subset: CD45RA+ positively selected. These TCRs come from a man aged 18 to 30 in good health. Some clones in this sample may be carry-over from other donors' samples.

The genes are TRBV6-6 and TRBJ1-1; D is unresolved. The V end lost 7 bases, the J end lost 7 bases, and 16 bases lay between the germline ends. There are 13 residues in the CDR3. The germline V gene has CDR1 MNHNY and CDR2 SVGAGI (reference sequence). The chain's CDR3 is CASNSGRYNEAFF. The CDR3 nucleotides are TGTGCCAGCAACTCAGGTCGGTACAATGAAGCTTTCTTT.

This sequence joins TRBV28 and TRBJ2-4, with TRBD2 identical over 8 bases. Germline trimming cut 2 bases from V and 0 bases from J; bases unmatched to any gene: 15. The CDR3 loop spans 20 amino acids. Germline CDR1 MDHEN, CDR2 SYDVKM. The CDR3 DNA reads as TGTGCCAGCAGTTTAACTCCCCCTACCTTAGCGGGAATAGCCAAAAACATTCAGTACTTC. Amino acids: CASSLTPPTLAGIAKNIQYF.

This chain joins TRBV6-5 and TRBJ2-7; TRBD1 aligns across 10 bases. The V and J ends lost 2 bases and 4 bases, in that order; junction bases with no gene match: 8. CDR1 and CDR2 (germline): MNHEY, SVGAGI. This CDR3 has 16 residues. CDR3 coding DNA: TGTGCCAGCAGTTACGGTTCTCCGGGACAGGGGTACGAGCAGTACTTC. The encoded protein is CASSYGSPGQGYEQYF.

This chain links TRBV19 with TRBJ1-2; the match to TRBD1 covers 10 bases. CDR1 LNHDA and CDR2 SQIVND come from the germline V gene (reference sequence). V lost 7 bases to trimming and J lost 4 bases; unmatched junction nucleotides: 15. The CDR3 covers 17 residues. The CDR3 DNA is TGTGCCAGTACCATATCATCCGGGACAGGGGTCGTCTATGGCTACACCTTC. It translates to CASTISSGTGVVYGYTF.

This chain joins TRBV7-9 and TRBJ2-2; possibly TRBD1 for D (5 bases). Deletions cut 5 bases from V and 5 bases from J, with 6 bases between. The germline V gene encodes CDR1 SEHNR and CDR2 FQNEAQ (reference sequence). There are 12 residues in the CDR3. The DNA of the CDR3 is TGTGCCAGCAGCCGACAGACCGGGGAGCTGTTTTTT. Protein sequence: CASSRQTGELFF.

This clone was seen once. The V gene is TRBV5-6, the J gene TRBJ1-1; no clear D. In germline, CDR1 is SGHDT, CDR2 YYEEEE. This CDR3 is 16 amino acids long. Between the trimmed V and J ends, which lost 4 bases and 0 bases, there was a span of 16 bases. The CDR3 loop is CASSRRKGWVNTEAFF. CDR3 in DNA: TGTGCCAGCAGCCGCCGCAAGGGCTGGGTGAACACTGAAGCTTTCTTT.

This clone turned up a few times. The same CDR3 arises from other DNA sequences in this sample as well. The chain joins TRBV7-9 to TRBJ1-2; TRBD1 might be the D (6 bases). V lost 1 base and J lost 7, with 10 bases in between. Germline CDR1 reads SEHNR; CDR2 reads FQNEAQ (reference sequence). This CDR3 comprises 13 residues. Here the CDR3 DNA reads TGTGCCAGCAGCTTAGGAACAGGGCCTGGCTACACCTTC. Its translation is CASSLGTGPGYTF.

Only a few counts were recorded for this clone. The rearrangement links TRBV7-2 to TRBJ1-1; TRBD1 agrees at 7 bases. From germline, CDR1 is SGHTA and CDR2 FQGNSA. The ends lost 6 bases at V and 7 bases at J; junction bases unmatched: 11. CDR3 length: 14 residues. The chain's CDR3 is CASSPTGTALEAFF. In DNA form, the CDR3 reads TGTGCCAGCAGTCCTACCGGGACAGCTCTTGAAGCTTTCTTT.